This T cell receptor beta chain was obtained from a study of blood T cell repertoires in COVID-19. The V end was cut by 2 bases, the J end by 6 bases, with 15 bases between. Germline values: CDR1 SGHAT, CDR2 FQNNGV. The CDR3 is 15 residues long. Method: immunoSEQ multiplex PCR; TCRdb's copy keeps in-frame clones and lacks some. The data contain about 310,000 clones, about nine tenths of them singletons. The clonotype was recovered from a man aged 50 to 60 with active or convalescent COVID-19. The chain has TRBV11-2 and TRBJ2-3; the D gene is possibly TRBD2 (5 bases). The specimen was peripheral blood. The CDR3 loop is CASSLSRHRGDTQYF. CDR3 nucleotide sequence: TGTGCCAGCAGCTTATCTAGACACAGAGGGGATACGCAGTATTTT.